Shown below are 19 T cell receptor beta chains from a single sample sequenced in a study of cytomegalovirus exposure and HLA in healthy donors. Assay used: immunoSEQ multiplex PCR; TCRdb lists only in-frame clones, some missing. The sample lists roughly 76,000 clones, roughly 94% seen once, with roughly 1.6% in the top ten. Sample: PBMCs. These TCRs come from a man younger than 35 in good health and CMV-seropositive.

This chain links TRBV5-1 with TRBJ1-4; weak D call: TRBD1 (5 bases). The CDR3 has 15 amino acids. Trimming took 0 bases from V and 0 from J, leaving 6 bases between them. The germline V gene has CDR1 SGHRS and CDR2 YFSETQ. The CDR3 DNA is TGCGCCAGCAGCTTGGAGGGGTCAACTAATGAAAAACTGTTTTTT. This codes for CASSLEGSTNEKLFF.

This chain links TRBV27 with TRBJ1-4, with TRBD1 identical over 9 bases. The CDR3 is 15 residues long. In germline, CDR1 is MNHEY, CDR2 SMNVEV (reference sequence). V trimming: 3 bases; J trimming: 9 bases; junction bases outside the gene matches: 8. CDR3 in amino acids: CASSFLRDREKKLFF. The DNA for the CDR3 is TGTGCCAGCAGTTTCCTCCGGGACAGGGAGAAAAAACTGTTTTTT.

This sequence joins TRBV6-1 and TRBJ2-7; possibly TRBD1 for D (6 bases). V lost 7 bases and J lost 2, with 15 bases in between. The CDR3 has 14 residues. Germline assignment: CDR1 MNHNS and CDR2 SASEGT. This CDR3 reads CASTSTGFAYEQYF. CDR3 coding DNA: TGTGCCAGCACCTCCACAGGGTTTGCCTACGAGCAGTACTTC.

This clone was recorded a few times. The V call is TRBV6-1, the J call TRBJ1-1; D gene unclear. Germline V gene sequence: CDR1 MNHNS, CDR2 SASEGT. The V gene lost 3 bases and the J gene lost 9 bases, with 14 bases spanning the gap. The CDR3 runs 13 residues. CDR3 protein: CASSDRSLLKAFF. The CDR3 DNA reads as TGTGCCAGCAGTGACAGGTCGTTATTGAAAGCTTTCTTT.

This rearrangement joins TRBV29-1 to TRBJ1-2; D call uncertain. Germline CDR1 and CDR2: SQVTM and ANQGSEA. The CDR3 is 12 amino acids. V dropped 0 bases and J dropped 8 bases, with 10 bases sitting between them. This CDR3 reads CSVEDSGGGYTF. The CDR3 DNA reads TGCAGCGTTGAAGATTCTGGAGGCGGCTACACCTTC.

This sequence joins TRBV29-1 and TRBJ2-1, with TRBD1 as a possible D gene (5 bases). Germline loops: CDR1 SQVTM, CDR2 ANQGSEA. V shed 8 bases and J shed 0 bases, with 14 bases lying between them. The CDR3 is 14 amino acids. In DNA, the CDR3 is TGCAGCTACCTCACAGGTAACTCCTACAATGAGCAGTTCTTC. Its protein product is CSYLTGNSYNEQFF.

The chain has TRBV5-5 and TRBJ2-1, with TRBD2 matching over 10 bases. Germline V gene data show CDR1 as SGHKS and CDR2 as YYEKEE (reference sequence). The CDR3 is 16 residues long. With V trimmed by 4 bases and J by 4 bases, 8 bases remained unmatched. The CDR3, as DNA: TGTGCCAGCAGCCCCGGGGGACTAGCGCTTTACAATGAGCAGTTCTTC. This translates into CASSPGGLALYNEQFF.

This clone was recorded only once. The chain couples TRBV5-1 to TRBJ1-4; D ambiguous. Germline CDR1 is SGHRS and CDR2 is YFSETQ. V was cut by 3 bases and J by 13 bases, with 10 bases left in between. CDR3 size: 11 residues. The CDR3: CASSWTLSLFF. The CDR3 DNA reads TGCGCCAGCAGCTGGACTCTATCACTGTTTTTT.

The V gene is TRBV27, the J gene TRBJ2-2; D call uncertain. This CDR3 has 15 amino acids. The germline CDR1 and CDR2 sequences are MNHEY and SMNVEV (reference sequence). Trimming stripped 3 bases from V and 2 bases from J, with 10 bases between. CDR3 loop: CASSFRSINTGELFF. As DNA, the CDR3 is TGTGCCAGCAGTTTTCGGTCTATTAACACCGGGGAGCTGTTTTTT.

The V call is TRBV7-8, the J call TRBJ2-1; TRBD2 is a possible D gene (5 bases). CDR3 length: 16 amino acids. V lost 5 bases, J lost 4 bases, and 18 bases lay in between. Germline lookup yields CDR1 SGHVS and CDR2 FQNEAQ. CDR3 residues: CASSPFASGVYNEQFF. The CDR3, as DNA: TGTGCCAGCAGCCCATTTGCCAGCGGAGTTTACAATGAGCAGTTCTTC.

V usage is TRBV10-3 and J usage is TRBJ2-1; TRBD2 agrees at 14 bases. The J segment lost 0 bases and the V segment lost 7 bases, leaving 2 bases of the junction unmatched. The CDR3 length is 16 residues. In germline, CDR1 is ENHRY, CDR2 SYGVKD. The CDR3 region is CAITGTSGSSYNEQFF. CDR3 DNA sequence: TGTGCCATCACCGGGACTAGCGGGAGCTCCTACAATGAGCAGTTCTTC.

The chain employs TRBV6-5 and TRBJ1-3; 9 nucleotides align to TRBD1. Germline V gene sequence: CDR1 MNHEY, CDR2 SVGAGI. V shed 11 bases, J shed 2 bases, and the junction held 7 bases outside the gene matches. This CDR3 is built from 14 residues. This CDR3 is CASRGQGPGNTIYF. The CDR3 DNA follows: TGTGCCTCAAGGGGACAGGGCCCTGGAAACACCATATATTTT.

The rearrangement joins TRBV30 to TRBJ1-4; D is undetermined. In germline, CDR1 is GTSNPN, CDR2 SVGIG (reference sequence). Trimming stripped 1 base from V and 4 bases from J, with 13 bases between. CDR3 length equals 15 residues. Written as DNA, the CDR3 is TGTGCCTGGAGTGCTGGCGAGGGCCTTAATGAAAAACTGTTTTTT. The encoded protein is CAWSAGEGLNEKLFF.

The chain's CDR3 is CASSLDLGAGTEAFF. The CDR3 nucleotides read TGTGCCAGCAGCTTAGATCTGGGGGCCGGGACTGAAGCTTTCTTT. The rearrangement uses TRBV7-9 and TRBJ1-1, with a possible D match to TRBD1 (6 bases). Trimming took 1 base from V and 5 from J, leaving 14 bases between them. Per germline, CDR1 SEHNR and CDR2 FQNEAQ (reference sequence). The CDR3 is made up of 15 amino acids.

The V gene is TRBV5-6, the J gene TRBJ2-3; 8 bases agree with TRBD1. J lost 3 bases, V lost 2 bases, and 2 bases had no gene match. This CDR3 is built from 14 residues. Per germline, CDR1 SGHDT and CDR2 YYEEEE. The CDR3 loop is CASSFGTGTDTQYF. The CDR3 nucleotides are TGTGCCAGCAGCTTTGGGACAGGTACAGATACGCAGTATTTT.

J is TRBJ1-2 and V is TRBV11-2, with 8 bases fitting TRBD1. The CDR3 loop spans 14 amino acids. From germline, CDR1 is SGHAT and CDR2 FQNNGV. V lost 4 bases to trimming and J lost 7 bases; unmatched junction nucleotides: 8. In DNA, the CDR3 is TGTGCCAGCAGCTCGGACAGGGAGTACGGTGGCTACACCTTC. Translation: CASSSDREYGGYTF.

This clone was detected once. The V and J genes are TRBV25-1 and TRBJ2-7; the D gene is possibly TRBD2 (5 bases). Germline loops: CDR1 MGHDK, CDR2 SYGVNS. V was clipped by 7 bases and J by 4 bases, with 14 bases between them. This CDR3 is 13 amino acids long. CDR3 DNA sequence: TGTGCCAGCACCCCCGGGAACAATTACGAGCAGTACTTC. It is translated as CASTPGNNYEQYF.

The chain has TRBV19 and TRBJ1-1; perhaps TRBD1 as D (6 bases). Germline assignment: CDR1 LNHDA and CDR2 SQIVND (reference sequence). This CDR3 has 15 residues. The V gene lost 1 base and the J gene lost 6 bases, with 15 bases spanning the gap. CDR3 DNA: TGTGCCAGTAGTATAGCCGGGGGGCGTTGGGCTGAAGCTTTCTTT. It is translated as CASSIAGGRWAEAFF.

V usage is TRBV2 and J usage is TRBJ1-1; D is uncertain. Germline lookup yields CDR1 SNHLY and CDR2 FYNNEI. The CDR3 runs to 13 residues. V was trimmed by 7 bases and J by 1 base, leaving 10 bases between them. The CDR3 spells CASTRSRNTEAFF. In nucleotides, the CDR3 is TGTGCCAGCACCAGGTCCAGGAACACTGAAGCTTTCTTT.